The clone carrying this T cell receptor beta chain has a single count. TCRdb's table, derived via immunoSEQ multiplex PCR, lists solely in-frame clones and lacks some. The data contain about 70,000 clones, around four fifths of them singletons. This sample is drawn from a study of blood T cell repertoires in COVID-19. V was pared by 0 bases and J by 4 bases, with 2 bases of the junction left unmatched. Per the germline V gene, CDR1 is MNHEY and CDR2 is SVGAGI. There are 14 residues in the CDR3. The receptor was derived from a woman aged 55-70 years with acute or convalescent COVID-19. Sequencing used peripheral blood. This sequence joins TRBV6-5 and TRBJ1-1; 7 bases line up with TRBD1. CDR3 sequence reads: CASSYSTGATEAFF. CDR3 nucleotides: TGTGCCAGCAGTTACTCAACAGGGGCCACTGAAGCTTTCTTT.